This T cell receptor (beta chain) was identified in a study of shared clonotypes between healthy human individuals. As for this clone: The sample carries other DNA sequences with the same CDR3.

The length of the CDR3 is 13 residues. The V gene lost 3 bases and the J gene lost 4 bases, with 6 bases spanning the gap. From germline, CDR1 is KGHSH and CDR2 LQKENI. Profiling relied on immunoSEQ multiplex PCR, and the TCRdb table lists in-frame clones only, not all of them. The data hold 1.6 million or so clones, with just under 99% observed a single time. V is TRBV18 and J is TRBJ2-2; D gene ambiguous. The TCR sequence derives from a man aged 25 to 40 in good health. What was sequenced was naive CD4+ T cells sorted from blood. Subset in this sample: CD45RA+ positively selected. In nucleotides, the CDR3 is TGTGCCAGCTCACCCTCCTTCACCGGGGAGCTGTTTTTT. Translation gives CASSPSFTGELFF.